This T cell receptor (beta chain) was identified during a study of blood T cell repertoires in COVID-19. At the level of the study: Both acute and convalescent COVID-19 samples were obtained from the United States, Italy and Spain.

V was shortened by 1 base and J by 8 bases, with 6 bases between the two germline ends. Germline-derived CDR1 and CDR2 are MGHDK and SYGVNS. The CDR3 extends over 13 amino acids. Source study methods: Reference gene primers were amplified, and this amplification served to estimate nucleated cell counts. The repertoire was sequenced with immunoSEQ multiplex PCR; TCRdb's copy has only in-frame clones and lacks some. D and trimming come from the DNA, and the V and J calls and clone size come from that table. The data show some 16,000 clones, nearly 90% seen once. The V gene is TRBV25-1, the J gene TRBJ1-6; D gene ambiguous. Sequencing was done on a sample of peripheral blood. The receptor was derived from a man aged 80 or over with acute or convalescent COVID-19. The chain's CDR3 is CASSESGDSPLHF. CDR3 DNA sequence: TGTGCCAGCAGTGAATCGGGAGATTCACCCCTCCACTTT.